This T cell receptor (beta chain) originates from a study of T-cell reconstitution after alpha-beta-depleted transplantation in children. Findings of the study overall: It was surviving recipient T cells and thymic progenitors that gave some patients high TCRbeta diversity at day 60. Newly generated T cells supplied most T-cell counts and diversity one year post-transplant. Alpha-beta T cells about two months after transplant reportedly derived from several hundred expanded graft clones.

Preparation of the TCRbeta library involved a method that used unique molecular identifiers. TCRdb re-derived calls from the PCR reads in MiXCR, one entry per CDR3 protein. The sample includes about 900,000 distinct CDR3 sequences, about 29% seen only once; the top ten take about 28%. After removal of 9 bases from V and 3 bases from J, the junction contained 2 bases not matched to a gene. The CDR3 is 12 amino acids. CDR1 is WSHSY and CDR2 is SAAADI in the germline V gene. As regards this clonotype: Its antigen is still unknown.

The genes are TRBV10-2 and TRBJ2-7; 10 bases line up with TRBD1. The TCR sequence derives from a boy under two years old who had a stem cell transplant for SCID, so the T cells may come from the graft donor. Sequenced material: PBMCs, mostly from graft donor cells, taken 360 days after TCRalphabeta/CD19-depleted stem cell transplant. CDR3 protein: CASWTGGYEQYF. Written as DNA, the CDR3 is TGCGCCAGTTGGACAGGGGGCTACGAGCAGTACTTC.